These 19 T cell receptor beta chains originate from one sample sequenced in a study of patients and donors after allogeneic stem cell transplantation. TCRdb re-called the RT-PCR reads with MiXCR, one entry per CDR3 protein. The table has about a million distinct CDR3 sequences, roughly 18% seen once. Specimen: blood, either unsorted or a sorted T cell fraction (not recorded which). The receptors derive from a human donor who was either an allogeneic HSCT recipient or a stem cell or donor lymphocyte infusion donor (not recorded which). It is not recorded whose cells these are; they may come from a transplant donor.

This rearrangement joins TRBV24-1 to TRBJ2-3; D might be TRBD1 (5 bases). This CDR3 comprises 16 residues. From germline, CDR1 is KGHDR and CDR2 SFDVKD. The V and J ends lost 4 bases and 2 bases respectively, with 15 bases between them. DNA of the CDR3: TGTGCCACCAGTGAACCAATGACGGACATCACAGATACGCAGTATTTT. It translates to CATSEPMTDITDTQYF.

A few counts support this clonotype. This sequence joins TRBV5-4 and TRBJ2-3; TRBD2 agrees at 7 bases. The CDR3 covers 15 residues. Germline lookup yields CDR1 SGHNT and CDR2 YYREEE (reference sequence). Losses at the gene ends were 0 bases for V and 6 bases for J; bases not matched to a gene: 7. The CDR3 protein is CASSLESGGSDTQYF. The DNA of the CDR3 is TGTGCCAGCAGCTTGGAATCGGGGGGATCCGATACGCAGTATTTT.

This clonotype was recorded only once. This chain connects TRBV7-3 to TRBJ1-1; D ambiguous. Germline-derived CDR1 and CDR2 are SGHTA and FQGTGA. The V end was cut by 2 bases, the J end by 0 bases, with 10 bases between. The CDR3 length is 15 residues. CDR3 DNA: TGTGCCAGCAGCTTATATGGGGTTATGAACACTGAAGCTTTCTTT. Protein: CASSLYGVMNTEAFF.

This clonotype occurred a few times. This rearrangement joins TRBV6-1 to TRBJ1-6; TRBD1 is a possible D gene (5 bases). This CDR3 is built from 16 residues. Germline values: CDR1 MNHNS, CDR2 SASEGT. Trimming stripped 7 bases from V and 4 bases from J, with 17 bases between. DNA of the CDR3: TGTGCCAGCACCCTGCTCGGGACGGTTTATAATTCACCCCTCCACTTT. Its protein product is CASTLLGTVYNSPLHF.

V gene TRBV27 combines with J gene TRBJ2-1; maybe TRBD2 (6 bases). V was trimmed by 2 bases and J by 15 bases, leaving 11 bases between them. This CDR3 has 11 amino acids. CDR1 and CDR2 from the germline V gene are MNHEY and SMNVEV (reference sequence). The CDR3 region has the DNA TGTGCCAGCAGTTTAGGGACTCAACTGTTCTTC. Translation: CASSLGTQLFF.

The J gene is TRBJ2-5, the V gene TRBV29-1; D not certain. The germline V and J ends were trimmed by 5 bases and 1 base, with 11 bases remaining between them. Germline CDR1 SQVTM, CDR2 ANQGSEA. The CDR3 spans 13 residues. The CDR3 reads CSVSQSFQETQYF. CDR3 bases: TGCAGCGTTTCGCAGAGCTTCCAAGAGACCCAGTACTTC.

The table lists this clonotype with a few counts. The V gene is TRBV6-2 or TRBV6-3, the J gene TRBJ2-1; D perhaps matches TRBD2 (6 bases). The length of the CDR3 is 15 residues. Trimming cost V 2 bases and J 0 bases, with 8 bases left between them. CDR1 is MNHEY, CDR2 SVGEGT, per germline. This CDR3 is CASSYGGNSYNEQFF. As DNA, the CDR3 is TGTGCCAGCAGTTACGGCGGGAACTCCTACAATGAGCAGTTCTTC.

The V and J genes are TRBV7-8 and TRBJ2-5, with D tentatively TRBD2 (6 bases). V was trimmed by 4 bases and J by 4 bases, leaving 16 bases between them. The CDR3 length is 15 residues. Germline V gene lookup returns CDR1 SGHVS and CDR2 FQNEAQ. CDR3 sequence reads: CASSSETSRLETQYF. CDR3 bases: TGTGCCAGCAGCTCCGAGACTAGTAGGTTAGAGACCCAGTACTTC.

This clonotype was observed at least ten times. The chain combines TRBV5-1 with TRBJ2-7; D is ambiguous. CDR3 length: 11 amino acids. V was cut by 5 bases and J by 3 bases, with 6 bases left in between. Looked up from germline, CDR1 is SGHRS and CDR2 is YFSETQ. The CDR3 bases are TGCGCCAGCAGAAATTACTACGAGCAGTACTTC. Translated: CASRNYYEQYF.

This clonotype was observed a few times. The chain uses TRBV27 and TRBJ2-7; 7 nucleotides align to TRBD2. Germline loops: CDR1 MNHEY, CDR2 SMNVEV (reference sequence). V shed 8 bases and J 2 bases; nucleotides not matched to a gene: 12. The CDR3 is 15 amino acids. The CDR3 sequence is CASSHGGRHTYEQYF. The CDR3 nucleotides are TGTGCCAGCTCTCACGGGGGGAGGCACACCTACGAGCAGTACTTC.

CDR3 in amino acids: CASSFYLDTGELFF. CDR3 coding DNA: TGTGCCAGCAGCTTTTATCTAGACACCGGGGAGCTGTTTTTT. The chain employs TRBV7-9 and TRBJ2-2, with unresolved D. This CDR3 spans 14 amino acids. Germline V gene data show CDR1 as SEHNR and CDR2 as FQNEAQ (reference sequence). V was clipped by 3 bases and J by 3 bases, with 8 bases between them.

The genes are TRBV15 and TRBJ1-2; 9 bases map to TRBD1. Germline trimming cut 8 bases from V and 7 bases from J; bases unmatched to any gene: 11. Germline CDR1 and CDR2: LNHNV and YYDKDF (reference sequence). CDR3 size: 14 residues. The CDR3 protein is CATGHTGGGGGYTF. The CDR3 DNA sequence: TGTGCCACCGGTCACACAGGGGGCGGTGGTGGCTACACCTTC. Full variable domain (missing parts from reference TRBV15 and TRBJ1-2): DAMVIQNPRYQVTQFGKPVTLSCSQTLNHNVMYWYQQKSSQAPKLLFHYYDKDFNNEADTPDNFQSRRPNTSFCFLDIRSPGLGDTAMYLCATGHTGGGGGYTFGSGTRLTVV.

CDR3 amino acids: CASSLPVTSGAGDEQFF. The CDR3 region has the DNA TGCGCCAGCAGTTTGCCAGTGACTAGCGGAGCCGGAGATGAGCAGTTCTTC. The chain uses TRBV5-1 and TRBJ2-1; 9 nucleotides agree with TRBD2. CDR3 length equals 17 residues. V trimming: 5 bases; J trimming: 8 bases; junction bases outside the gene matches: 17. Germline CDR1 and CDR2: SGHRS and YFSETQ.

This clonotype has only a few counts. The chain employs TRBV20-1 and TRBJ2-7; 11 bases are shared with TRBD1. The V and J ends lost 3 bases and 0 bases, in that order; junction bases with no gene match: 7. CDR3 length: 16 residues. CDR1 is DFQATT and CDR2 is SNEGSKA in the germline V gene (reference sequence). DNA for the CDR3: TGCAGTGCTAGTCGGGACAGGGGGTCCCTCTCCTACGAGCAGTACTTC. Its protein is CSASRDRGSLSYEQYF.

The table lists this clonotype with a few counts. The V gene is TRBV30, the J gene TRBJ1-1; D is uncertain. This CDR3 contains 14 residues. Germline CDR1 is GTSNPN and CDR2 is SVGIG (reference sequence). V was trimmed by 1 base and J by 1 base, leaving 10 bases between them. The CDR3 nucleotides read TGTGCCTGGAGTGGTTGGCCGCAGAACACTGAAGCTTTCTTT. Residues: CAWSGWPQNTEAFF.

The CDR3 DNA follows: TGTGCCAGCAGCTTAAAACATTGCGGGAGGCCTGAAGAGACCCAGTACTTC. Translating it yields CASSLKHCGRPEETQYF. The rearrangement uses TRBV7-3 and TRBJ2-5; 8 bases match TRBD2. V was clipped by 1 base and J by 3 bases; unmatched bases: 10. The CDR3 is 17 amino acids. Germline V gene sequence: CDR1 SGHTA, CDR2 FQGTGA.

This clonotype occurred many times. The rearrangement joins TRBV11-2 to TRBJ2-1, with D possibly being TRBD1 (5 bases). Germline values: CDR1 SGHAT, CDR2 FQNNGV. This CDR3 is 14 amino acids long. V lost 5 bases and J 0 bases, leaving 8 bases between the germline ends. For the CDR3, the DNA is TGTGCCAGCAGCCTCAGGGTCTCCTACAATGAGCAGTTCTTC. Translation: CASSLRVSYNEQFF. Drawing the rest from reference TRBV11-2 and TRBJ2-1, the complete variable domain is EAGVAQSPRYKIIEKRQSVAFWCNPISGHATLYWYQQILGQGPKLLIQFQNNGVVDDSQLPKDRFSAERLKGVDSTLKIQPAKLEDSAVYLCASSLRVSYNEQFFGPGTRLTVL.

The chain employs TRBV5-1 and TRBJ2-1; TRBD2 might be the D (6 bases). Germline loops: CDR1 SGHRS, CDR2 YFSETQ. The CDR3 length is 15 residues. V was pared by 0 bases and J by 3 bases, with 10 bases between. CDR3 residues: CASSLGGAGYNEQFF. Written as DNA, the CDR3 is TGCGCCAGCAGCTTGGGCGGGGCGGGCTACAATGAGCAGTTCTTC.

Only a few counts were recorded for this clonotype. The chain couples TRBV20-1 to TRBJ1-5; TRBD1 might be the D (5 bases). The CDR3 runs to 13 residues. Germline CDR1 is DFQATT and CDR2 is SNEGSKA (reference sequence). The V end was cut by 2 bases, the J end by 10 bases, with 15 bases between. The CDR3 DNA follows: TGCAGTGCTAGACCCAGGGCTTGGGGACCCCAGCATTTT. Translated: CSARPRAWGPQHF.